The TCR beta chain described here comes from a study of blood T cells in healthy people across ages (dated by TCRdb to about 2015). Regarding the complete study: In model experiments, template switching captured about one uniquely barcoded TCR beta cDNA molecule for every two T cells. Age-related changes in TCR beta repertoire diversity were measured in the study by deep sequencing normalized with unique cDNA molecular identifiers. Donors were grouped into four age groups: young (average 16 years), middle-aged (under 40), aged (around 60) and long-lived (around 80). To avoid experimental bias, donors of different ages were spread randomly across the sequencing lanes. Using the same blood draw, the study looked at two additional independent replicas of 1 million unique cDNA reads for two donors, one aged 18 to 30 and the other aged 80 or older. On the study overall, not on this receptor specifically: The percentage of naive T cells measured by flow cytometry correlated strongly with observed TCR beta diversity. Observed TCR beta diversity per million T cells fell roughly linearly with age, and a significant reduction was already apparent by age roughly 40. Estimates of total diversity based on one million sequenced T cells were considered lower bounds and underestimates. Because donor CMV infection status was unknown, age-related changes in expanded clonotypes were potentially confounded. Compared with the aged group, the long-lived group had more naive CD4+ T cells, fewer expanded clones and increased TCR diversity, a pattern suggesting age selection. Bulk unsorted PBMC profiling prevented conclusive comparison of naive and antigen-experienced compartments.

Taken from the germline V gene, the CDR1 and CDR2 loops are MNHEY and SVGEGT. V sheds 1 base and J sheds 6 bases, leaving 9 bases between their ends. The CDR3 runs 14 amino acids, cysteine and phenylalanine included. Only the CDR3 portion is preserved as DNA: 42 bases, with reading frame beginning at the first base. Points on this clonotype: It has no known antigen specificity. No base-level quality is on record; no much larger clone is a single base apart.

The roughly 38 donors, aged 6 to 90 years, were systemically healthy Caucasian individuals from Russia. About 10 milliliters of peripheral blood were collected from each donor into EDTA-treated Vacutainer tubes. Ficoll-Paque density-gradient centrifugation was used to isolate PBMCs, with at least 6 million obtained per sample. Trizol reagent was used to extract total RNA from the PBMCs, yielding at least 5.5 micrograms per sample. The percentages of naive CD45RAhigh/CD27high T cells were determined by flow cytometry on a PBMC aliquot from every donor. Receptor amplification or capture employed 5' RACE. Sequencing used an Illumina HiSeq 2500. The second PCR ran for roughly 6 to 11 cycles and used a J-beta primer mix along with a sample-barcoded 5' primer. A template-switch 5' adaptor carrying 12 random nucleotides introduced a unique molecular identifier onto each TCR beta cDNA molecule. Each sample yielded at least 2.5 million CDR3-containing paired-end reads. All of the RNA was converted into first-strand cDNA using the Mint cDNA synthesis kit, with a TRBC-specific oligonucleotide serving as the primer. Following uracil-DNA glycosylase treatment, a first 18-cycle PCR with universal primers M1SS and BC2_uni_R was performed on all cDNA. The paper's data handling went like this. Each sample was normalized by randomly selecting 1 million high-quality reads, each carrying a distinct molecular identifier. Instead of being binned into consensus sequences, reads with shared molecular identifiers were discarded. MiTCR, with a Q25 quality threshold and the strictest error-elimination algorithm, was used for CDR3 identification, clonotype clustering and error correction. Lower-bound total TCR beta diversity was estimated with a nonparametric unseen species model using Euler transformation. Using fastp at Q25 and MiXCR, TCRdb reprocessed the public reads and kept productive beta chains. CDR3 protein sequences are deduplicated, and each keeps its most common genes and DNA. Here the V and J calls rest on TCRdb's processing, not on the authors' analysis. This sample comprises approximately 1.5 million distinct CDR3 sequences, roughly 43% of them detected only once. Of the sample, roughly 3.7% is held by the ten largest clones.

The TCR sequence derives from a woman aged 18 to 35 in good health. The sample consisted of blood. The V gene is TRBV6-2 or TRBV6-3 and the J gene is TRBJ2-2; confidence is insufficient to name the D gene. The CDR3 corresponds to CASSYFVGAGELFF. The DNA reads as follows: TGTGCCAGCAGTTACTTTGTTGGGGCCGGGGAGCTGTTTTTT.